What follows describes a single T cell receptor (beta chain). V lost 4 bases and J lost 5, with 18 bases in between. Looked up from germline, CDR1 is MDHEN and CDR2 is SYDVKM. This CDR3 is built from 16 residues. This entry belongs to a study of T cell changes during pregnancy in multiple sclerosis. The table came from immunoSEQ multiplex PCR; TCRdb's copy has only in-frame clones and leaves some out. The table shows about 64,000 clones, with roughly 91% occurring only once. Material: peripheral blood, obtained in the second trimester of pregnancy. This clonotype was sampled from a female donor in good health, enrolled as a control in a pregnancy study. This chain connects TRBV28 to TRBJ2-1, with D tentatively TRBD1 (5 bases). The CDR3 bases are TGTGCCAGCAGTTCTCTTACGACAGATCGAAACAATGAGCAGTTCTTC. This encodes CASSSLTTDRNNEQFF.